The 24 T cell receptor beta chains below all came from one sample that was sequenced in a study of blood T cell repertoires in COVID-19. Sequencing was performed with immunoSEQ multiplex PCR; in TCRdb, only in-frame clones are kept and a portion is missing. Among 300,000 to 450,000 clones listed, roughly 87% were seen once. The source material was peripheral blood. The receptor set was obtained from an older woman with COVID-19, enrolled during active disease.

This clone has a single count. The V gene is TRBV29-1, the J gene TRBJ2-1; 12 bases are shared with TRBD1. This CDR3 spans 16 amino acids. V dropped 3 bases and J dropped 6; count of bases not matched to a gene: 9. CDR1 SQVTM and CDR2 ANQGSEA come from the germline V gene. This CDR3 is CSVESQRDRGLNEQFF. Written as DNA, the CDR3 is TGCAGCGTTGAGAGTCAAAGGGACAGGGGGCTCAATGAGCAGTTCTTC.

The chain recombines TRBV6-6 with TRBJ2-7, with D tentatively TRBD1 (5 bases). The CDR3 has 12 amino acids. Germline lookup yields CDR1 MNHNY and CDR2 SVGAGI (reference sequence). V lost 5 bases and J 5 bases, leaving 10 bases between the germline ends. The chain's CDR3 is CASSRRVDEQYF. The CDR3 DNA reads as TGTGCCAGCAGTCGCAGGGTCGACGAGCAGTACTTC.

This clone appeared a few times. The chain uses TRBV5-1 and TRBJ1-2; 9 nucleotides line up with TRBD1. V was pared by 0 bases and J by 0 bases, with 3 bases of the junction left unmatched. The CDR3 runs to 16 residues. CDR1 and CDR2 from the germline V gene are SGHRS and YFSETQ. The CDR3 DNA follows: TGCGCCAGCAGCTTGGCACAGGGGGCGCCTAACTATGGCTACACCTTC. It yields the protein CASSLAQGAPNYGYTF. Combining the CDR3 with reference TRBV5-1 and TRBJ1-2 gives the whole variable domain KAGVTQTPRYLIKTRGQQVTLSCSPISGHRSVSWYQQTPGQGLQFLFEYFSETQRNKGNFPGRFSGRQFSNSRSEMNVSTLELGDSALYLCASSLAQGAPNYGYTFGSGTRLTVV.

The chain recombines TRBV3-1 (or the pseudogene TRBV3-2) with TRBJ1-2, with 9 bases matching TRBD1. The CDR3 runs 17 residues. The germline CDR1 and CDR2 sequences are LGHDT and YNNKEL (reference sequence). V shed 1 base, J shed 2 bases, and the junction held 8 bases outside the gene matches. In DNA form, the CDR3 reads TGTGCCAGCAGCCAAGTAACGGGACAGGGTGAGAACTATGGCTACACCTTC. Protein: CASSQVTGQGENYGYTF.

This chain joins TRBV5-4 and TRBJ1-1; 7 bases fit TRBD1. Germline values: CDR1 SGHNT, CDR2 YYREEE (reference sequence). J lost 1 base, V lost 4 bases, and 4 bases had no gene match. The CDR3 loop spans 14 amino acids. The CDR3 DNA reads as TGTGCCAGCAGCGCGGACAGGTGGAACACTGAAGCTTTCTTT. It encodes CASSADRWNTEAFF.

The chain employs TRBV7-9 and TRBJ2-1; 10 nucleotides align to TRBD1. V was clipped by 5 bases and J by 5 bases; unmatched bases: 9. Germline values: CDR1 SEHNR, CDR2 FQNEAQ (reference sequence). This CDR3 contains 16 residues. The CDR3 region has the DNA TGTGCCAGCAGCACCCCGACAGGGGGCTTGGACAATGAGCAGTTCTTC. Amino acids: CASSTPTGGLDNEQFF. Variable domain in full (rest from reference TRBV7-9 and TRBJ2-1): DTGVSQNPRHKITKRGQNVTFRCDPISEHNRLYWYRQTLGQGPEFLTYFQNEAQLEKSRLLSDRFSAERPKGSFSTLEIQRTEQGDSAMYLCASSTPTGGLDNEQFFGPGTRLTVL.

V usage is TRBV5-6 and J usage is TRBJ2-1; 8 nucleotides match TRBD1. The trim removed 2 bases at V and 7 bases at J, leaving 5 bases unmatched. Germline lookup yields CDR1 SGHDT and CDR2 YYEEEE. The CDR3 covers 14 residues. The CDR3 here is CASSFGTGQNEQFF. CDR3 DNA: TGTGCCAGCAGCTTCGGGACAGGACAGAATGAGCAGTTCTTC.

This sequence joins TRBV18 and TRBJ1-5; possible D gene TRBD1, 5 bases. This CDR3 has 15 amino acids. Germline CDR1 KGHSH, CDR2 LQKENI. Trimming pared 6 bases from V and 0 bases from J, leaving 12 bases between. CDR3 nucleotide sequence: TGTGCCAGCTCCCGACAGCATGATAGCAATCAGCCCCAGCATTTT. This encodes CASSRQHDSNQPQHF.

CDR3 nucleotides: TGCAGTGCTGGCCTCACCGGGGAGCTGTTTTTT. It codes for CSAGLTGELFF. The rearrangement joins TRBV20-1 to TRBJ2-2; D gene unclear. The germline V gene encodes CDR1 DFQATT and CDR2 SNEGSKA (reference sequence). The germline V and J ends were trimmed by 5 bases and 4 bases, with 5 bases remaining between them. This CDR3 contains 11 residues.

The V call is TRBV2, the J call TRBJ2-7; tentatively, D is TRBD2 (5 bases). CDR1 and CDR2 (germline): SNHLY, FYNNEI. V lost 5 bases and J 4 bases, leaving 9 bases between the germline ends. This CDR3 is built from 12 residues. CDR3 protein: CASSTEGYEQYF. The CDR3 DNA is TGTGCCAGCAGTACTGAGGGTTACGAGCAGTACTTC.

The chain links TRBV6-5 to TRBJ2-5; possibly TRBD1 for D (6 bases). This CDR3 comprises 13 residues. V was clipped by 5 bases and J by 1 base, with 8 bases between them. Germline V gives CDR1 MNHEY, CDR2 SVGAGI. The CDR3 DNA follows: TGTGCCAGCAGTCCGGACAGCCAAGAGACCCAGTACTTC. It yields the protein CASSPDSQETQYF.

CDR3 protein: CASSYGTGGNTEAFF. CDR3 DNA: TGCGCCAGCAGCTATGGGACAGGGGGAAACACTGAAGCTTTCTTT. The V and J genes are TRBV5-1 and TRBJ1-1, with 11 bases identical to TRBD1. V gave up 3 bases and J gave up 2 bases; unmatched junction bases: 3. The CDR3 loop spans 15 amino acids. Germline V gene lookup returns CDR1 SGHRS and CDR2 YFSETQ.

Details on this clone: The same CDR3 is also encoded by other DNA sequences in this sample. The chain employs TRBV7-9 and TRBJ1-1; D gene unclear. Germline CDR1 is SEHNR and CDR2 is FQNEAQ (reference sequence). V was shortened by 3 bases and J by 0 bases, with 5 bases between the two germline ends. This CDR3 comprises 13 residues. The CDR3, as DNA: TGTGCCAGCAGCTTGGCCATGAACACTGAAGCTTTCTTT. Translating gives CASSLAMNTEAFF.

This clone was seen a handful of times. The rearrangement uses TRBV7-8 and TRBJ1-1, with unresolved D. In germline, CDR1 is SGHVS, CDR2 FQNEAQ. V was cut by 4 bases and J by 2 bases, with 8 bases left in between. CDR3 size: 13 residues. The CDR3 coding sequence is TGTGCCAGCAGCTCGGGGTTTAACACTGAAGCTTTCTTT. It is translated as CASSSGFNTEAFF.

The chain employs TRBV9 and TRBJ1-3; D is uncertain. The CDR3 is 15 residues long. Germline values: CDR1 SGDLS, CDR2 YYNGEE. Trimming left V 3 bases short and J 0 bases short, with 10 bases between. The CDR3 DNA sequence: TGTGCCAGCAGCGCTACCTACAGCTCTGGAAACACCATATATTTT. As protein: CASSATYSSGNTIYF.

The V gene is TRBV11-2, the J gene TRBJ2-2; TRBD2 matches 10 bases. Germline V CDR1 and CDR2: SGHAT, FQNNGV. V dropped 2 bases and J dropped 4; count of bases not matched to a gene: 4. The CDR3 is 16 residues long. CDR3 nucleotide sequence: TGTGCCAGCAGCTTACAGCGGGGGGGAGCCACCGGGGAGCTGTTTTTT. It encodes CASSLQRGGATGELFF.

This clone was detected only a few times. The chain combines TRBV6-5 with TRBJ2-7; D perhaps matches TRBD2 (6 bases). CDR3 size: 15 residues. From germline, CDR1 is MNHEY and CDR2 SVGAGI. Trimming left V 4 bases short and J 0 bases short, with 13 bases between. The DNA for the CDR3 is TGTGCCAGCAGTTGGACCGGGAGTTCCTCCTACGAGCAGTACTTC. This translates into CASSWTGSSSYEQYF.

This clone showed up just a few times. The V call is TRBV10-3, the J call TRBJ1-5, with D tentatively TRBD1 (6 bases). Germline V gene data show CDR1 as ENHRY and CDR2 as SYGVKD. The CDR3 totals 14 residues. Trimming took off 11 bases at V and 2 bases at J, with 16 bases between the two ends. The CDR3 here is CAVRTGLGNQPQHF. The CDR3 DNA follows: TGTGCCGTAAGAACAGGGTTGGGCAATCAGCCCCAGCATTTT.

The chain has TRBV28 and TRBJ1-5; 7 bases are a match to TRBD1. The junction had 9 bases not matched to a gene; V was cut back by 3 bases and J by 1 base. This CDR3 has 17 residues. Germline-derived CDR1 and CDR2 are MDHEN and SYDVKM. For the CDR3, the DNA is TGTGCCAGCAGTTTCCACGGCAGGGGGATAAGCAATCAGCCCCAGCATTTT. Encoded protein: CASSFHGRGISNQPQHF.

The chain carries TRBV6-4 and TRBJ2-5, with 11 nucleotides matching TRBD1. The CDR3 consists of 16 residues. The germline gives CDR1 MRHNA, CDR2 SNTAGT. Losses at the gene ends were 10 bases for V and 4 bases for J; bases not matched to a gene: 14. CDR3 DNA sequence: TGTGCCAACCGTTACCGGAGGACAGGGGGCCTAGAGACCCAGTACTTC. It yields the protein CANRYRRTGGLETQYF.

This clone appeared once. This sequence joins TRBV7-9 and TRBJ2-5, with 7 nucleotides matching TRBD1. Losses at the gene ends were 5 bases for V and 4 bases for J; bases not matched to a gene: 10. The CDR3 extends over 15 amino acids. Per the germline V gene, CDR1 is SEHNR and CDR2 is FQNEAQ (reference sequence). The CDR3 region has the DNA TGTGCCAGCAGCGATGGGTACAGGGGACCAGAGACCCAGTACTTC. This gives the protein CASSDGYRGPETQYF.

The chain combines TRBV2 with TRBJ2-2; weak D call: TRBD2 (6 bases). Germline assignment: CDR1 SNHLY and CDR2 FYNNEI. The CDR3 has 13 amino acids. Between the trimmed V and J ends, which lost 6 bases and 6 bases, there was a span of 11 bases. The chain's CDR3 is CASRIADAGELFF. The CDR3 bases are TGTGCCAGCAGGATAGCGGATGCCGGGGAGCTGTTTTTT.

Worth noting for this clone: Distinct nucleotide sequences in the sample also encode this CDR3. The chain uses TRBV7-8 and TRBJ2-5, with a tentative D call TRBD1 (6 bases). Deletions cut 5 bases from V and 4 bases from J, with 11 bases between. Germline V lookup: CDR1 SGHVS, CDR2 FQNEAQ. The CDR3 is 13 amino acids. This CDR3 reads CASSPGQLETQYF. The CDR3 DNA sequence: TGTGCCAGCAGCCCTGGACAGTTAGAGACCCAGTACTTC.

The gene calls are TRBV7-9 and TRBJ2-5; D not certain. CDR1 and CDR2 from the germline V gene are SEHNR and FQNEAQ (reference sequence). Trimming removed 4 bases from V and 2 bases from J, with 5 bases in between. The CDR3 loop spans 12 amino acids. For the CDR3, the DNA is TGTGCCAGCAGCTCCAATCAAGAGACCCAGTACTTC. Protein: CASSSNQETQYF.